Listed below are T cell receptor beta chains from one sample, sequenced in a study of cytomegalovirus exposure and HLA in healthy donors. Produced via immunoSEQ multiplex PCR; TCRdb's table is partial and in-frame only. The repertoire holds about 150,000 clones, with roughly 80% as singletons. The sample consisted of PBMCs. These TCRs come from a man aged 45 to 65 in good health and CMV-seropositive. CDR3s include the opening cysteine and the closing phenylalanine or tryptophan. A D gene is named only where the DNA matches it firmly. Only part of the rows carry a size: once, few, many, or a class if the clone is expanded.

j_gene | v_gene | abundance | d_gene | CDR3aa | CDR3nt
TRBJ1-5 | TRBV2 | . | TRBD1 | CASSGTGGYQPQHF | TGTGCCAGCTCCGGGACAGGGGGCTATCAGCCCCAGCATTTT
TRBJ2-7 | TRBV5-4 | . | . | CASSLAGGTYEQYF | TGTGCCAGCAGCTTGGCAGGGGGGACCTACGAGCAGTACTTC
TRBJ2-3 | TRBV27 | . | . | CASSFRVIDTQYF | TGTGCCAGCAGTTTCCGGGTGATAGATACGCAGTATTTT
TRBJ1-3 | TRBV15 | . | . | CATSRDRAGNTIYF | TGTGCCACCAGCAGAGACAGGGCTGGAAACACCATATATTTT
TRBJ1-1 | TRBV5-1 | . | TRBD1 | CASSLRTGQATEAFF | TGCGCCAGCAGCTTGCGGACGGGACAGGCCACTGAAGCTTTCTTT
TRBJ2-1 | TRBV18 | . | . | CASSTEHEQFF | TGTGCCAGCTCAACGGAGCATGAGCAGTTCTTC
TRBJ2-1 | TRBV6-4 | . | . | CASSDSPGVTYNEQFF | TGTGCCAGCAGTGACTCACCGGGGGTGACTTACAATGAGCAGTTCTTC
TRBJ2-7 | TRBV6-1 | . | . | CASSPGQLYEQYF | TGTGCCAGCAGTCCTGGACAGCTTTACGAGCAGTACTTC
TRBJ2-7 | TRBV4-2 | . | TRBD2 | CASSQEASGSAYEQYF | TGTGCCAGCAGCCAAGAGGCTAGCGGGAGCGCCTACGAGCAGTACTTC
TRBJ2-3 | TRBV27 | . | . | CASSLGSTDTQYF | TGTGCCAGCAGTTTAGGCAGCACAGATACGCAGTATTTT
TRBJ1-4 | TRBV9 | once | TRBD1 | CASSPRQGHNEKLFF | TGTGCCAGCAGCCCGCGACAGGGCCATAATGAAAAACTGTTTTTT